The present T cell receptor beta chain was sequenced within a study of post-analysis software for immune sequencing data. cDNA libraries of TCR beta carried unique molecular identifiers. TCRdb recomputed calls from the PCR reads with MiXCR, one row per CDR3 protein. This sample has under 200,000 distinct CDR3 sequences, with roughly 34% found just once. The CDR3 is 14 amino acids. The ends were cut back, 6 bases at V and 0 bases at J, with 10 bases in the middle. The sample in question was blood, obtained after autologous hematopoietic stem cell transplantation. This chain connects TRBV12-3 or TRBV12-4 to TRBJ2-3; D tentatively reads TRBD1 or TRBD2 (5 bases each). This sequence was found in a girl between 5 and 17 years old with multiple sclerosis. This CDR3 is CASSGTVSTDTQYF. The CDR3 coding sequence is TGTGCCAGCAGCGGGACGGTAAGCACAGATACGCAGTATTTT.